A selection of T cell receptor beta chains follows, all from one sample in a study of radiotherapy plus CTLA-4 blockade in lung cancer. Repertoires were generated with immunoSEQ multiplex PCR, while TCRdb's copy carries only in-frame clones and drops some. The table has fewer than 75,000 clones, 80% to 90% seen once. The sample in question was peripheral blood, obtained from a patient treated with radiotherapy plus ipilimumab. The receptors derive from a human donor with non-small cell lung cancer that progressed on radiotherapy plus ipilimumab. Both conserved end residues are part of each CDR3. Fields, in order: V gene, clone size, J gene, D gene, CDR3 protein, CDR3 DNA. The D gene is left open where the match is weak. Only some rows state a clone size, as once, few, many or a class for expanded clones.

TRBV5-1	NA	TRBJ1-2	NA	CASSLQHFYGYTF	TGCGCCAGCAGCTTGCAACACTTCTATGGCTACACCTTC
TRBV5-4	NA	TRBJ2-4	TRBD1	CASTQRGPEAKNIQYF	TGTGCCAGCACCCAGAGGGGGCCTGAGGCCAAAAACATTCAGTACTTC
TRBV19	NA	TRBJ2-1	TRBD2	CATGTSGYNEQFF	TGTGCCACTGGGACTAGCGGCTACAATGAGCAGTTCTTC
TRBV6-1	NA	TRBJ2-3	NA	CASRVRRRTDTQYF	TGTGCCAGCCGTGTTCGGCGGCGCACAGATACGCAGTATTTT
TRBV18	NA	TRBJ1-5	NA	CASSTKTGSNQPQHF	TGTGCCAGCTCAACGAAGACAGGTAGCAATCAGCCCCAGCATTTT
TRBV30	NA	TRBJ2-5	TRBD2	CAWNPLAGWGETQYF	TGTGCCTGGAACCCACTAGCGGGCTGGGGAGAGACCCAGTACTTC
TRBV30	NA	TRBJ2-3	NA	CAWLRQGSTDTQYF	TGTGCCTGGCTTCGGCAGGGAAGCACAGATACGCAGTATTTT
TRBV28	NA	TRBJ1-2	TRBD1	CASSPDRVAMGYTF	TGTGCCAGCAGTCCGGACAGGGTGGCGATGGGCTACACCTTC
TRBV7-3	NA	TRBJ2-2	NA	CASSLNGVGELFF	TGTGCCAGCAGCTTAAACGGAGTAGGGGAGCTGTTTTTT
TRBV30	NA	TRBJ1-5	TRBD1	CAQGRDSPNQPQHF	TGTGCCCAAGGAAGGGACAGTCCTAATCAGCCCCAGCATTTT
TRBV5-1	once	TRBJ2-1	TRBD2	CASSSRRLAGGPSSYNEQFF	TGCGCCAGCAGCTCCCGACGTTTAGCGGGAGGGCCCAGCTCCTACAATGAGCAGTTCTTC
TRBV15	few	TRBJ1-5	NA	CATSRGRNNQPQHF	TGTGCCACCAGCAGAGGGCGGAACAATCAGCCCCAGCATTTT
TRBV30	few	TRBJ2-1	NA	CAWEKAGSYNEQFF	TGTGCCTGGGAGAAAGCGGGCTCCTACAATGAGCAGTTCTTC
TRBV4-2	once	TRBJ2-5	NA	CASSLGSGRETQYF	TGTGCCAGCAGCCTCGGTAGTGGCCGGGAGACCCAGTACTTC
TRBV2	NA	TRBJ2-1	TRBD1	CARRQGKLQFF	TGTGCCAGAAGACAGGGAAAGTTACAGTTCTTC
TRBV4-1	NA	TRBJ2-6	NA	CASGRTASGANVLTF	TGCGCCAGCGGCCGGACAGCCTCTGGGGCCAACGTCCTGACTTTC
TRBV7-6	NA	TRBJ2-7	TRBD2	CASSPSSGTSYEQYF	TGTGCCAGCAGCCCGTCAAGCGGGACTTCCTACGAGCAGTACTTC
TRBV6-6	NA	TRBJ1-1	TRBD1	CASSHRTGVNTEAFF	TGTGCCAGCAGTCACCGGACAGGGGTGAACACTGAAGCTTTCTTT
TRBV7-3	NA	TRBJ2-2	NA	CASSLEASGELFF	TGTGCCAGCAGCTTAGAGGCGTCCGGGGAGCTGTTTTTT
TRBV7-9	NA	TRBJ1-4	TRBD1	CASSRDSYATNEKLFF	TGTGCCAGCAGCAGGGACAGCTATGCAACTAATGAAAAACTGTTTTTT
TRBV6-5	NA	TRBJ1-1	NA	CASRRNRDRKAFF	TGTGCCAGCAGGCGAAACCGGGACCGAAAAGCTTTCTTT
TRBV19	once	TRBJ1-4	NA	CASNHDSWGNGEKLFF	TGTGCCAGTAATCACGACAGTTGGGGGAATGGAGAAAAACTGTTTTTT
TRBV29-1	NA	TRBJ2-3	TRBD1	CSVPGQGALDTQYF	TGCAGCGTACCCGGACAGGGGGCGTTAGATACGCAGTATTTT
TRBV19	NA	TRBJ2-7	TRBD2	CASSKLAGDSYEQYF	TGTGCCAGTAGTAAACTAGCGGGAGATAGCTACGAGCAGTACTTC
TRBV2	NA	TRBJ1-5	TRBD1	CASSDPRGMDQPQHF	TGTGCCAGCAGTGACCCCAGGGGGATGGATCAGCCCCAGCATTTT
TRBV9	NA	TRBJ2-1	NA	CASSVDSGPYNEQFF	TGTGCCAGCAGCGTAGATAGCGGCCCCTACAATGAGCAGTTCTTC
TRBV6-5	NA	TRBJ2-1	TRBD2	CASSRTSNEQFF	TGTGCCAGCAGTAGGACTAGCAATGAGCAGTTCTTC
TRBV9	NA	TRBJ2-7	TRBD1	CASSAGTGGFEQYF	TGTGCCAGCAGCGCCGGGACAGGGGGCTTCGAGCAGTACTTC
TRBV6-6	NA	TRBJ2-1	NA	CASSPGYNEQFF	TGTGCCAGCAGTCCAGGTTATAATGAGCAGTTCTTC
TRBV6-5	NA	TRBJ2-1	NA	CASSYAKRGEQFF	TGTGCCAGCAGTTACGCTAAGCGCGGGGAGCAGTTCTTC
TRBV2	NA	TRBJ1-2	TRBD1	CASNPDRDYGYTF	TGTGCCAGCAACCCGGACAGGGACTATGGCTACACCTTC
TRBV10-1	NA	TRBJ2-7	NA	CASSETGRAEQYF	TGCGCCAGCAGTGAGACAGGGCGCGCCGAGCAGTACTTC
TRBV7-2	NA	TRBJ1-2	TRBD1	CASSLNRGPSYGYTF	TGTGCCAGCAGCTTAAACAGGGGGCCTTCCTATGGCTACACCTTC
TRBV5-1	NA	TRBJ2-1	NA	CASSAGYNEQFF	TGCGCCAGCAGCGCAGGATACAATGAGCAGTTCTTC
TRBV7-9	NA	TRBJ1-2	NA	CASSLVAGVGGYTF	TGTGCCAGCAGCTTAGTCGCAGGGGTAGGAGGCTACACCTTC
TRBV29-1	once	TRBJ1-2	NA	CSVVAGSDGYTF	TGCAGCGTTGTGGCGGGCTCGGATGGCTACACCTTC
TRBV7-9	once	TRBJ2-1	NA	CASSLAFRQFF	TGTGCCAGCAGCTTAGCGTTTCGGCAGTTCTTC
TRBV20-1	NA	TRBJ1-4	NA	CSASREKLFF	TGCAGTGCTTCGCGAGAAAAACTGTTTTTT
TRBV5-1	NA	TRBJ1-1	NA	CASSLGGQPEAFF	TGCGCCAGCAGCTTGGGTGGGCAGCCTGAAGCTTTCTTT
TRBV2	NA	TRBJ1-5	TRBD1	CASSESGTGLSQPQHF	TGTGCCAGCAGTGAATCAGGGACAGGACTGTCTCAGCCCCAGCATTTT
TRBV30	NA	TRBJ1-2	TRBD1	CAWIPGTAGYGYTF	TGTGCCTGGATCCCCGGGACAGCTGGCTATGGCTACACCTTC
TRBV6-5	NA	TRBJ2-1	NA	CASRGNSYNEQFF	TGTGCCAGCAGAGGGAACAGCTACAATGAGCAGTTCTTC
TRBV5-6	NA	TRBJ1-4	NA	CASSHRILLGNEKLFF	TGTGCCAGCAGCCACAGGATTTTGTTGGGTAATGAAAAACTGTTTTTT
TRBV6-6	NA	TRBJ1-1	NA	CASSYRQGSDEAFF	TGTGCCAGCAGTTATCGTCAGGGGTCCGATGAAGCTTTCTTT
TRBV4-1	NA	TRBJ1-5	TRBD1	CASSQTRTGWDNQPQHF	TGCGCCAGCAGCCAAACCAGGACAGGGTGGGACAATCAGCCCCAGCATTTT
TRBV28	NA	TRBJ2-1	NA	CASSLDTSLYNEQFF	TGTGCCAGCAGTTTGGATACTAGCCTGTACAATGAGCAGTTCTTC